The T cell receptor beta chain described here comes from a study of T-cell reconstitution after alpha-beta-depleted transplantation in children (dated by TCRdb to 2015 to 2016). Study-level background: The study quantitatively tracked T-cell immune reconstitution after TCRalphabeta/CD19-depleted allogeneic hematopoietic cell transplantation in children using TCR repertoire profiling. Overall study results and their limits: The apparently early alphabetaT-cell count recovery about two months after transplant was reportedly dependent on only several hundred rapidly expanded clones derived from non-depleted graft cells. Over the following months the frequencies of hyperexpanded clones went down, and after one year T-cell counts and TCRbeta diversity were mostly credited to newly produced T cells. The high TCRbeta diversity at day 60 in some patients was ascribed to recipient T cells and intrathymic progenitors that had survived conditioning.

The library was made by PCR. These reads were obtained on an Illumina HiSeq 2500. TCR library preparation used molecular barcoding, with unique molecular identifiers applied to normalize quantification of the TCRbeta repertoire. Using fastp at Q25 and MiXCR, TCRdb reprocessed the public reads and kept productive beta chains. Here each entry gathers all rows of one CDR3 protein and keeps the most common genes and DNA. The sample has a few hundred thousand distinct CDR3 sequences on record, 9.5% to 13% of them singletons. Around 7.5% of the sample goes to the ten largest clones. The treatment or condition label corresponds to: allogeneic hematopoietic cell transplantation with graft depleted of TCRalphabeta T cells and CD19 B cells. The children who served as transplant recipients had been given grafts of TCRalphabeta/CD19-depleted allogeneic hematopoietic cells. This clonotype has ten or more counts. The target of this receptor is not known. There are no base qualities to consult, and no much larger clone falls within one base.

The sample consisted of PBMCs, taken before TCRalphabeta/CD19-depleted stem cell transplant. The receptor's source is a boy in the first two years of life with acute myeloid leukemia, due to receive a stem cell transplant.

The CDR3 region: CASSWRQGRETQYF. DNA sequence: TGCGCCAGCAGTTGGAGACAGGGGCGAGAGACCCAGTACTTC. Recombination linked TRBV10-2 to TRBJ2-5; 8 junctional bases match TRBD1. V is cut back by 5 bases and J by 4 bases, with 6 bases in the junction unmatched. The germline V gene provides CDR1 WSHSY and CDR2 SAAADI. Measured from the cysteine to the phenylalanine, the CDR3 is 14 residues long. Only the CDR3 part of the read is kept: 42 bases, read in frame from the first base.